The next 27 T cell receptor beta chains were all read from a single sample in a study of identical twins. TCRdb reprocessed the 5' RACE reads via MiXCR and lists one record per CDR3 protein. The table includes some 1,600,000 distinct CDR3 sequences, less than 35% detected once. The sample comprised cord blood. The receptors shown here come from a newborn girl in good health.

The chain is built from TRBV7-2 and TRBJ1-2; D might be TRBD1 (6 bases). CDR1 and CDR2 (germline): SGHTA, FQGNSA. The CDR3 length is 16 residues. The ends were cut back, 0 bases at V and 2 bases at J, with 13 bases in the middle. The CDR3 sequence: CASSLASRGQNYGYTF. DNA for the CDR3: TGTGCCAGCAGCTTAGCGAGCAGGGGTCAGAACTATGGCTACACCTTC. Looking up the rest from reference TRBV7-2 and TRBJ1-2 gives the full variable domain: GAGVSQSPSNKVTEKGKDVELRCDPISGHTALYWYRQSLGQGLEFLIYFQGNSAPDKSGLPSDRFSAERTGGSVSTLTIQRTQQEDSAVYLCASSLASRGQNYGYTFGSGTRLTVV.

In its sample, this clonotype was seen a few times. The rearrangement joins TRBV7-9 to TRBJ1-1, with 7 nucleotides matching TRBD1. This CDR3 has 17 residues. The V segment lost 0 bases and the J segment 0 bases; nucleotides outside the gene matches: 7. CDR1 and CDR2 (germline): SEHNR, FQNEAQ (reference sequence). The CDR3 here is CASSLALTGLMNTEAFF. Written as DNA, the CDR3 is TGTGCCAGCAGCTTAGCCCTGACAGGGTTGATGAACACTGAAGCTTTCTTT. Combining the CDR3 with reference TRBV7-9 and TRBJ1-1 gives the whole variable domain DTGVSQNPRHKITKRGQNVTFRCDPISEHNRLYWYRQTLGQGPEFLTYFQNEAQLEKSRLLSDRFSAERPKGSFSTLEIQRTEQGDSAMYLCASSLALTGLMNTEAFFGQGTRLTVV.

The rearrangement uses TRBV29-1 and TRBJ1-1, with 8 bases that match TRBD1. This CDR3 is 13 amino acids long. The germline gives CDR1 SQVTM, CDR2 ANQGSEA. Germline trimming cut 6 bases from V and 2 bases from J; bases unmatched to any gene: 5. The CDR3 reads CSVRQGLNTEAFF. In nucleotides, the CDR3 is TGCAGCGTCCGACAGGGGCTAAACACTGAAGCTTTCTTT.

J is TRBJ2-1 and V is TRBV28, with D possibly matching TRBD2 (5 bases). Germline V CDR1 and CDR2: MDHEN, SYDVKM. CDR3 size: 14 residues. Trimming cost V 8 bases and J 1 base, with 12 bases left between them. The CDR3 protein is CASRGVASYNEQFF. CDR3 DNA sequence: TGTGCCAGCCGGGGAGTTGCATCCTACAATGAGCAGTTCTTC.

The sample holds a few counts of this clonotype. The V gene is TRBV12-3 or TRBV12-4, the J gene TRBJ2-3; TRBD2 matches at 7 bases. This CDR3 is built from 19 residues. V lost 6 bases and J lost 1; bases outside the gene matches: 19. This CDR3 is CASSPDLYSGLLRTDTQYF. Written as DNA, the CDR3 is TGTGCCAGCAGCCCCGATTTATATTCGGGACTACTCCGCACAGATACGCAGTATTTT.

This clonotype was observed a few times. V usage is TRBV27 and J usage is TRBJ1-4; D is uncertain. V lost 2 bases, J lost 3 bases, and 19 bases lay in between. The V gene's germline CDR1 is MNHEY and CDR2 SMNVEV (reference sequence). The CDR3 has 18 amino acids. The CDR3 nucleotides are TGTGCCAGCAGTTTACGGTTTAAGGGTGGCTCGGCTAATGAAAAACTGTTTTTT. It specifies CASSLRFKGGSANEKLFF.

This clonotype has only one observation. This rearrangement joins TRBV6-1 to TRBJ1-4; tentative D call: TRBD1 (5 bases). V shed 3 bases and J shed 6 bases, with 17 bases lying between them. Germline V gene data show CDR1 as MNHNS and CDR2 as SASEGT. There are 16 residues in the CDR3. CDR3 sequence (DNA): TGTGCCAGCAGTGACAGCCTTCGACAGAGAGATGAAAAACTGTTTTTT. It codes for CASSDSLRQRDEKLFF.

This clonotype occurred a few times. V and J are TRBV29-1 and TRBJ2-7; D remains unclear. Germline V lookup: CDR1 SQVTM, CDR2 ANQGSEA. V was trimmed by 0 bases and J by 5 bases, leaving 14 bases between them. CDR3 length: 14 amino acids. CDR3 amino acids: CSVEEVGPSDEQYF. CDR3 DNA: TGCAGCGTTGAAGAGGTCGGACCATCTGACGAGCAGTACTTC.

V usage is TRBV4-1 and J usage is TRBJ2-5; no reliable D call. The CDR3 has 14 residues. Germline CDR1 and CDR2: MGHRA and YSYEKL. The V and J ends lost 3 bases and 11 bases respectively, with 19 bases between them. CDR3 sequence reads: CASSQVWSYNEQYF. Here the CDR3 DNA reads TGCGCCAGCAGCCAGGTATGGTCTTACAATGAGCAGTACTTC.

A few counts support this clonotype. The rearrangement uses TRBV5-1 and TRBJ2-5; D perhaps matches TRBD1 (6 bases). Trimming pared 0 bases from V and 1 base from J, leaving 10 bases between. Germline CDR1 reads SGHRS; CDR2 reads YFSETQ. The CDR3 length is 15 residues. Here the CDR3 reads CASSLADSAQETQYF. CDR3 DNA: TGCGCCAGCAGCTTGGCGGACAGCGCCCAAGAGACCCAGTACTTC.

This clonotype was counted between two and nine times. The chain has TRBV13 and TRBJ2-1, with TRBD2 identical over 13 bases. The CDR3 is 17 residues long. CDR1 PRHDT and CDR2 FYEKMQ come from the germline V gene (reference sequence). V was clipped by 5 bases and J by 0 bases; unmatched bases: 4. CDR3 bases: TGTGCCAGCAGCCCGGGGACTAGCGGGAACTCCTACAATGAGCAGTTCTTC. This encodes CASSPGTSGNSYNEQFF.

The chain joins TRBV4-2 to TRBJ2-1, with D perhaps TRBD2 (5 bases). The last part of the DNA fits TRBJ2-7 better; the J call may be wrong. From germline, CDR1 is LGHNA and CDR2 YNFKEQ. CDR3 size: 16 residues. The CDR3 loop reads CASSQDLASPYNEQYF. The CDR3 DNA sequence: TGTGCCAGCAGCCAAGATTTGGCTAGCCCTTACAATGAGCAGTACTTC.

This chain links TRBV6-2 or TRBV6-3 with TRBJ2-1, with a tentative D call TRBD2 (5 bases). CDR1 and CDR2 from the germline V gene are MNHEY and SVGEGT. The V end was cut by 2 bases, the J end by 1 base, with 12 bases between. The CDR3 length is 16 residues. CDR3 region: CASSYEEASSYNEQFF. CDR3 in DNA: TGTGCCAGCAGTTACGAGGAGGCTAGTTCCTACAATGAGCAGTTCTTC.

Written as DNA, the CDR3 is TGCGCCAGCATCTTACGGGACAGGCAATTCTACGAGCAGTACTTC. Amino acid sequence: CASILRDRQFYEQYF. This chain uses TRBV4-1 with TRBJ2-7; 8 bases align to TRBD1. This CDR3 contains 15 residues. V shed 7 bases and J 3 bases; nucleotides not matched to a gene: 11. The germline CDR1 and CDR2 sequences are MGHRA and YSYEKL.

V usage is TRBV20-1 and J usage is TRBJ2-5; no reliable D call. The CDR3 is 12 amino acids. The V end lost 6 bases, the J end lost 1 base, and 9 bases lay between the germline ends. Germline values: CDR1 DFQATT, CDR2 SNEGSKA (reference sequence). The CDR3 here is CSALVSQETQYF. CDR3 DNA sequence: TGCAGTGCCCTAGTCTCCCAAGAGACCCAGTACTTC.

The CDR3 DNA sequence: TGTGCCTGGAGGGAGGGGGTTCTCTCCTACGAGCAGTACTTC. Translated: CAWREGVLSYEQYF. This rearrangement joins TRBV30 to TRBJ2-7; either TRBD1 or TRBD2 may fit D (6 bases each). The CDR3 is made up of 14 amino acids. V was trimmed by 3 bases and J by 0 bases, leaving 12 bases between them. Germline CDR1 and CDR2: GTSNPN and SVGIG (reference sequence).

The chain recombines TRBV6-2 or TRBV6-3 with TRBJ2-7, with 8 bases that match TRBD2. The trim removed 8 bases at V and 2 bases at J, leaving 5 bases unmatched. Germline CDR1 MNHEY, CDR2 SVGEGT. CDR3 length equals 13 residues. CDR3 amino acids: CASGSGTPYEQYF. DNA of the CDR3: TGTGCCAGCGGTAGCGGGACACCCTACGAGCAGTACTTC.

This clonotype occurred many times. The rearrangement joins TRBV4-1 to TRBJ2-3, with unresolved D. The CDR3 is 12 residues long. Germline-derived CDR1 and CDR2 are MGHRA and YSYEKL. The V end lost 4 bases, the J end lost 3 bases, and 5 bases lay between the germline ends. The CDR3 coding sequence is TGCGCCAGCAGCCGCCCTACAGATACGCAGTATTTT. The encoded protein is CASSRPTDTQYF.

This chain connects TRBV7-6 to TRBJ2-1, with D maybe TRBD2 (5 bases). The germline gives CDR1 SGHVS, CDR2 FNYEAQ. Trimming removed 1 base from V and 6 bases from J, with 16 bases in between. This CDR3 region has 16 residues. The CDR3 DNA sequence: TGTGCCAGCAGCTTAGTAGGCACTAGAGGCCGCAATGAGCAGTTCTTC. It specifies CASSLVGTRGRNEQFF.

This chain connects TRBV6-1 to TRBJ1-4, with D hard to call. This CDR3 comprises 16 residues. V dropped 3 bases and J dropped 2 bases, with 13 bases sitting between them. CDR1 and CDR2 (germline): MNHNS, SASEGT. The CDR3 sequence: CASSELGRGTNEKLFF. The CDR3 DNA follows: TGTGCCAGCAGTGAGTTGGGCCGTGGGACTAATGAAAAACTGTTTTTT.

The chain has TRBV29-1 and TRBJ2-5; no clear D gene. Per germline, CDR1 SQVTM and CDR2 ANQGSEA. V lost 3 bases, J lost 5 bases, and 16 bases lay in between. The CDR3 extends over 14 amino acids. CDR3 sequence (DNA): TGCAGCGTTGAGAGGACGACAATTGTGGAGACCCAGTACTTC. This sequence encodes CSVERTTIVETQYF. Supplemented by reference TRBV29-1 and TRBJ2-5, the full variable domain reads SAVISQKPSRDICQRGTSLTIQCQVDSQVTMMFWYRQQPGQSLTLIATANQGSEATYESGFVIDKFPISRPNLTFSTLTVSNMSPEDSSIYLCSVERTTIVETQYFGPGTRLLVL.

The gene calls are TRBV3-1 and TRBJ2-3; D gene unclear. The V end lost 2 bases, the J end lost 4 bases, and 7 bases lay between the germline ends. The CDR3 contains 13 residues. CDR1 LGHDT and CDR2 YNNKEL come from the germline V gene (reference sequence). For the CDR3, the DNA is TGTGCCAGCAGCCAAACAGTTCCAGATACGCAGTATTTT. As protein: CASSQTVPDTQYF.

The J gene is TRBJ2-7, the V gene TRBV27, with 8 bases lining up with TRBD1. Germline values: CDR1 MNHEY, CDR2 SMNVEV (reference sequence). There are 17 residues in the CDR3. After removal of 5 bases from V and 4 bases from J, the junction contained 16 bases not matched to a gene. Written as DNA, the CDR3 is TGTGCCAGCAGTACACTCCCGACAGGGGCTCAGCCGTACGAGCAGTACTTC. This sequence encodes CASSTLPTGAQPYEQYF.

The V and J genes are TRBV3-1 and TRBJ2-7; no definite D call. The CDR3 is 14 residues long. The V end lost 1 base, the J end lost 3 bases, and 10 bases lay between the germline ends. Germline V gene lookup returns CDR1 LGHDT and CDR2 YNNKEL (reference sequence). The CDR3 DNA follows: TGTGCCAGCAGCCAAGCCCTAGGCGGCTACGAGCAGTACTTC. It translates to CASSQALGGYEQYF.

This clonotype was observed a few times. The CDR3 spells CASSLFQQPQHF. The DNA of the CDR3 is TGTGCCAGCAGCCTATTCCAGCAGCCCCAGCATTTT. The chain is built from TRBV28 and TRBJ1-5, with unresolved D. The germline V gene encodes CDR1 MDHEN and CDR2 SYDVKM. Trimming took 6 bases from V and 7 from J, leaving 10 bases between them. The CDR3 runs to 12 residues.

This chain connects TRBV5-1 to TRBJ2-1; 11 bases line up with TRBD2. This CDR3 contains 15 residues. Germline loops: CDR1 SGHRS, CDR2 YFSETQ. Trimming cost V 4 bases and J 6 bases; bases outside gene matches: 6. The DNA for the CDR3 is TGCGCCAGCAGCAGCTATCTAGCGGGGGGCAATGAGCAGTTCTTC. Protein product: CASSSYLAGGNEQFF.

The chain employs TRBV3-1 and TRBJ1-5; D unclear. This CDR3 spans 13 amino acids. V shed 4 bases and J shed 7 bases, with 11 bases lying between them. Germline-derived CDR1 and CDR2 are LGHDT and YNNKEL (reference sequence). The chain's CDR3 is CASSRTDRQPQHF. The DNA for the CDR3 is TGTGCCAGCAGCCGGACGGATAGGCAGCCCCAGCATTTT. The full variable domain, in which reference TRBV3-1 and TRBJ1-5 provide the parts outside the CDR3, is DTAVSQTPKYLVTQMGNDKSIKCEQNLGHDTMYWYKQDSKKFLKIMFSYNNKELIINETVPNRFSPKSPDKAHLNLHINSLELGDSAVYFCASSRTDRQPQHFGDGTRLSIL.